This T cell receptor (beta chain) is from a study of cytomegalovirus exposure and HLA in healthy donors. Details on this clone: Its cognate antigen is unknown.

PCR employed 60 Vbeta and 13 Jbeta primers. Using immunoSEQ multiplex PCR, the repertoire was profiled, and TCRdb retains in-frame clones only, with some absent. The sample lists around 71,000 clones, approximately 70% occurring once. Findings and caveats of the study: It was confirmed in vitro that a few of the CMV-associated chains were specific for CMV antigens.

CDR1 is SSHAT, CDR2 FNYEAQ, per germline (reference sequence). The CDR3 contains 13 residues. Sequencing was performed on PBMCs. The sequence was collected from a male donor in good health and CMV-seropositive. This chain joins TRBV7-7 and TRBJ2-2, with D maybe TRBD1 (5 bases). The CDR3 loop is CVVGAAHTGELFF. The CDR3 nucleotides read TGTGTTGTAGGGGCGGCGCACACCGGGGAGCTGTTTTTT.